Below, one T cell receptor beta chain is given with its context. What it recognizes is unknown. This specimen belongs to a study of cytomegalovirus exposure and HLA in healthy donors. Profiling relied on immunoSEQ multiplex PCR, and the TCRdb table lists in-frame clones only, not all of them. Counted here are over 150,000 clones, about 90% occurring once; the ten biggest clones make up around 3.8%. Study-wide points: Specific recognition of CMV antigens was confirmed in vitro for a few chains (all CMV-associated).

Germline CDR1 and CDR2: KGHSH and LQKENI. V was shortened by 5 bases and J by 6 bases, with 8 bases between the two germline ends. This CDR3 spans 12 amino acids. The sequenced sample consisted of PBMCs. The chain employs TRBV18 and TRBJ2-1; possible D gene TRBD1, 5 bases. The receptor's source is a man aged 18-30 years in good health and CMV-seropositive. CDR3 nucleotides: TGTGCCAGCTCAGGGGCGGCCAATGAGCAGTTCTTC. It encodes CASSGAANEQFF.